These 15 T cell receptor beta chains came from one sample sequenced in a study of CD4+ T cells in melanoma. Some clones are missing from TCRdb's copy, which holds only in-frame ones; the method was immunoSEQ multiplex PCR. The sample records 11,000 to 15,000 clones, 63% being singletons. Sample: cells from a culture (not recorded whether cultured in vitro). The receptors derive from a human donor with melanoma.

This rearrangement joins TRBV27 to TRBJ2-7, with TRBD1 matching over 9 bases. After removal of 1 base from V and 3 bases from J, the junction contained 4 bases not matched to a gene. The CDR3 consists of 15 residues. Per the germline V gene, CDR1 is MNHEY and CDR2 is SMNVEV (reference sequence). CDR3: CASSLFPGQGYEQYF. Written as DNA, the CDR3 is TGTGCCAGCAGTTTATTCCCGGGACAGGGCTACGAGCAGTACTTC.

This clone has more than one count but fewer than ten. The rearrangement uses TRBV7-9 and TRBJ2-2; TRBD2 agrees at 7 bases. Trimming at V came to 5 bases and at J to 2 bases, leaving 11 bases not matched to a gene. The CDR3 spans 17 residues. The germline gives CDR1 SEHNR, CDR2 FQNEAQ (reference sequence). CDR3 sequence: CASSRGGASGNTGELFF. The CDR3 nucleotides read TGTGCCAGCAGCCGAGGTGGGGCTAGCGGAAACACCGGGGAGCTGTTTTTT.

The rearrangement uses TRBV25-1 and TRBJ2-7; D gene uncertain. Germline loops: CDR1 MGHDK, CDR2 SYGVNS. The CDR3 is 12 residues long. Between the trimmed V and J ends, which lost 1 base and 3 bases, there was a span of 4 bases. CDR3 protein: CASSEWGYEQYF. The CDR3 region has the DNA TGTGCCAGCAGTGAATGGGGCTACGAGCAGTACTTC.

CDR3 sequence reads: CASSLGWDTDTQYF. Written as DNA, the CDR3 is TGTGCCAGCAGCCTTGGATGGGACACAGATACGCAGTATTTT. The chain links TRBV11-2 to TRBJ2-3; D remains unclear. Germline-derived CDR1 and CDR2 are SGHAT and FQNNGV. The CDR3 is 14 residues long. V shed 5 bases and J shed 2 bases, with 11 bases lying between them.

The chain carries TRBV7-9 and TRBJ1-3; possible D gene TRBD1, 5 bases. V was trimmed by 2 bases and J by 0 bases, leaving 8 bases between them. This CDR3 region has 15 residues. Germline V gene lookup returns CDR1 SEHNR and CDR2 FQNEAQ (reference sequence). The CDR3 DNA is TGTGCCAGCAGCTTAAGGACATCCTCTGGAAACACCATATATTTT. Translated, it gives CASSLRTSSGNTIYF.

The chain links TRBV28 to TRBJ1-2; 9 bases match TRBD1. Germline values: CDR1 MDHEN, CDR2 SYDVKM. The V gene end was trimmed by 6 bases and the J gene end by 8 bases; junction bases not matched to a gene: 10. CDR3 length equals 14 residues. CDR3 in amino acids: CASRSTGGSRGYTF. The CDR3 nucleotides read TGTGCCAGCAGGTCTACAGGGGGCTCGAGGGGCTACACCTTC.

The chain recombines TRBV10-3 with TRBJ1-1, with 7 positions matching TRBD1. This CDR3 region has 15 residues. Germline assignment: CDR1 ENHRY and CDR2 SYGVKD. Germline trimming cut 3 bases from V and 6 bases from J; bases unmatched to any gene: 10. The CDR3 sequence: CAISDMGGTEAEAFF. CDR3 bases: TGTGCCATCAGTGATATGGGCGGGACAGAGGCTGAAGCTTTCTTT.

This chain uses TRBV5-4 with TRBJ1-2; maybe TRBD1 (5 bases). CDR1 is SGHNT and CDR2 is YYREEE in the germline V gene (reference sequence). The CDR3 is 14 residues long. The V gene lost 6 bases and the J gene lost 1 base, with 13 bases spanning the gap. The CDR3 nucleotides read TGTGCCAGCACCCTAAGGGGCTTTAACTATGGCTACACCTTC. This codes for CASTLRGFNYGYTF. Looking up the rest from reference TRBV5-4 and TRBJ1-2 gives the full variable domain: ETGVTQSPTHLIKTRGQQVTLRCSSQSGHNTVSWYQQALGQGPQFIFQYYREEENGRGNFPPRFSGLQFPNYSSELNVNALELDDSALYLCASTLRGFNYGYTFGSGTRLTVV.

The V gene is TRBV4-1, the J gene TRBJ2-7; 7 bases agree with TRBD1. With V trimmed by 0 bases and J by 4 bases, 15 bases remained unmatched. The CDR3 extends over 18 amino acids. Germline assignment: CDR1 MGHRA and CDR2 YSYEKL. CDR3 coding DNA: TGCGCCAGCAGCCAAGATCAGGGTCAGGGGGTTTCCTTATACGAGCAGTACTTC. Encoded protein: CASSQDQGQGVSLYEQYF.

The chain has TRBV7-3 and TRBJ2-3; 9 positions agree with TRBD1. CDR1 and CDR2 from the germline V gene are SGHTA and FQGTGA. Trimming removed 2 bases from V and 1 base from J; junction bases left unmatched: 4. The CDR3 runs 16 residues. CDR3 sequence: CASSLSRTGGTDTQYF. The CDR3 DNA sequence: TGTGCCAGCAGCTTATCCCGGACAGGGGGCACAGATACGCAGTATTTT.

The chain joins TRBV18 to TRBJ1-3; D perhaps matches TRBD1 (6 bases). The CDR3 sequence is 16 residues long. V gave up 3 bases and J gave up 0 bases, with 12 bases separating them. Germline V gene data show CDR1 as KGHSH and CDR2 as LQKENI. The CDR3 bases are TGTGCCAGCTCACCTCAGGGGACCCGCTCTGGAAACACCATATATTTT. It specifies CASSPQGTRSGNTIYF.

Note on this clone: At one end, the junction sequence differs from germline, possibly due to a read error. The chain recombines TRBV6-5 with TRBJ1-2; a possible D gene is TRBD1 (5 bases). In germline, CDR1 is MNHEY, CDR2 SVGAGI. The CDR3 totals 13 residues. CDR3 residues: CASHTGTGYRYTF. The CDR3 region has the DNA TGTGCCAGCCACACCGGGACGGGCTATCGCTACACCTTC.

The CDR3 is CASSLSGLAGGRGQETQYF. The CDR3, as DNA: TGTGCCAGCAGCTTATCCGGACTAGCGGGGGGGCGGGGCCAAGAGACCCAGTACTTC. The chain uses TRBV7-2 and TRBJ2-5, with 15 positions matching TRBD2. The CDR3 runs 19 residues. The germline gives CDR1 SGHTA, CDR2 FQGNSA. V shed 2 bases, J shed 1 base, and the junction held 8 bases outside the gene matches.

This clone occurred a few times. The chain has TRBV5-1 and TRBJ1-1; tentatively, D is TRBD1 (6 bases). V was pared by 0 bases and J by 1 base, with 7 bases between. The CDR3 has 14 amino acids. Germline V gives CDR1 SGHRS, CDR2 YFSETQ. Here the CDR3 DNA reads TGCGCCAGCAGCTTGGAGGGACAGAACACTGAAGCTTTCTTT. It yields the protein CASSLEGQNTEAFF. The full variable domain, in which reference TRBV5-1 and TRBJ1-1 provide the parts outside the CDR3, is KAGVTQTPRYLIKTRGQQVTLSCSPISGHRSVSWYQQTPGQGLQFLFEYFSETQRNKGNFPGRFSGRQFSNSRSEMNVSTLELGDSALYLCASSLEGQNTEAFFGQGTRLTVV.

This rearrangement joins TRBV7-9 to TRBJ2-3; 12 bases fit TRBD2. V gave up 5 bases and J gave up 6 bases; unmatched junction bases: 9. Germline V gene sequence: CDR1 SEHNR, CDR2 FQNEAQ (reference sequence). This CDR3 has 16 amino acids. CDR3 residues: CASSPRLAGDRDTQYF. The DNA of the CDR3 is TGTGCCAGCAGCCCACGACTAGCGGGGGACCGGGATACGCAGTATTTT. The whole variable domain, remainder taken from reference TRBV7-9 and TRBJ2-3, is DTGVSQNPRHKITKRGQNVTFRCDPISEHNRLYWYRQTLGQGPEFLTYFQNEAQLEKSRLLSDRFSAERPKGSFSTLEIQRTEQGDSAMYLCASSPRLAGDRDTQYFGPGTRLTVL.